This T cell receptor beta chain came from a study of T cells after yellow fever vaccination. CDR1 is LNHDA and CDR2 is SQIVND in the germline V gene (reference sequence). The germline V and J ends were trimmed by 3 bases and 4 bases, with 12 bases remaining between them. The length of the CDR3 is 14 residues. Each CDR3 protein is one row after TCRdb ran MiXCR on the 5' RACE reads. The table lists about 63,000 distinct CDR3 sequences, roughly 7.3% of them singletons, with 36% in the top ten. Ten or more counts support this clonotype. This TCR derives from a young man who received the YFV17D yellow fever vaccine. The sequenced sample was CD8+ T cells sorted from PBMCs, obtained 15 days after the yellow fever booster vaccination. The chain recombines TRBV19 with TRBJ2-5, with D hard to call. The DNA for the CDR3 is TGTGCCAGTAGTATCTCCGCATCTAGAGAGACCCAGTACTTC. Translating gives CASSISASRETQYF. Together with reference TRBV19 and TRBJ2-5, the CDR3 gives the full variable domain: DGGITQSPKYLFRKEGQNVTLSCEQNLNHDAMYWYRQDPGQGLRLIYYSQIVNDFQKGDIAEGYSVSREKKESFPLTVTSAQKNPTAFYLCASSISASRETQYFGPGTRLLVL.